This is a list of T cell receptor beta chains from one sample in a study of OX40 agonist ivuxolimab in advanced cancers. Assay: immunoSEQ multiplex PCR; the TCRdb copy retains only in-frame clones and omits some. This sample has more than 50,000 clones; less than 90% occur once, and the top ten carry 25% to 35%. The input for sequencing was CD4+ or CD8+ T cells sorted from blood, taken in a trial of the OX40 agonist ivuxolimab. These receptors all stem from an adult with an advanced solid tumor such as melanoma, head and neck, liver or kidney cancer. The CDR3 runs from the conserved cysteine through the conserved F or W. D genes are given only for firm matches. Only some rows state a clone size, as once, few, many or a class for expanded clones.

V gene	J gene	clone size	D gene	CDR3 protein	CDR3 DNA
TRBV18	TRBJ2-1	-	-	CASSPGGPSSYNEQFF	TGTGCCAGCTCCCCCGGGGGGCCGAGCTCCTACAATGAGCAGTTCTTC
TRBV11-2	TRBJ2-1	-	TRBD2	CASSPAGDVLNEQFF	TGTGCCAGCAGCCCAGCGGGGGACGTGCTTAATGAGCAGTTCTTC
TRBV19	TRBJ1-5	-	-	CAAEGKWANQPQHF	TGTGCCGCAGAGGGAAAGTGGGCCAATCAGCCCCAGCATTTT
TRBV6-5	TRBJ2-7	-	TRBD2	CASTGTSGGYEQYF	TGTGCCAGCACCGGGACTAGCGGGGGCTACGAGCAGTACTTC
TRBV30	TRBJ2-7	-	-	CAWSLGAYEQYF	TGTGCCTGGAGTTTAGGGGCCTACGAGCAGTACTTC
TRBV6-5	TRBJ1-1	-	-	CASYTTEAFF	TGTGCCAGCTATACAACTGAAGCTTTCTTT
TRBV6-5	TRBJ2-5	-	TRBD2	CASSSSGGQETQYF	TGTGCCAGCAGTTCGAGCGGGGGACAAGAGACCCAGTACTTC
TRBV5-5	TRBJ2-5	-	-	CASRYPGYEVQYF	TGTGCCAGCAGATATCCGGGATATGAGGTCCAGTACTTC
TRBV6-1	TRBJ2-7	-	-	CASSWDTPSEQYF	TGTGCCAGCAGTTGGGACACCCCGTCCGAGCAGTACTTC
TRBV5-1	TRBJ2-7	-	TRBD2	CASSLERLAGNYEQYF	TGCGCCAGCAGCTTGGAAAGGCTAGCGGGAAACTACGAGCAGTACTTC
TRBV27	TRBJ2-6	-	-	CASSTITGTKSGANVLTF	TGTGCCAGCAGCACAATAACAGGGACTAAGTCTGGGGCCAACGTCCTGACTTTC
TRBV19	TRBJ1-3	-	-	CASSMQGSSGNTIYF	TGTGCCAGTAGTATGCAAGGCAGCTCTGGAAACACCATATATTTT
TRBV18	TRBJ1-2	-	TRBD1	CASSPPDPRGYYGYTF	TGTGCCAGCTCACCACCGGATCCCAGGGGGTACTATGGCTACACCTTC
TRBV18	TRBJ2-7	-	-	CASSPFRDTSYEQYF	TGTGCCAGCTCACCATTCCGGGACACCTCCTACGAGCAGTACTTC
TRBV27	TRBJ2-7	-	-	CASSFTGVNEQYF	TGTGCCAGCAGTTTTACGGGAGTCAACGAGCAGTACTTC
TRBV28	TRBJ2-7	-	-	CASSPATFYEQYF	TGTGCCAGCAGTCCGGCCACCTTCTACGAGCAGTACTTC
TRBV7-2	TRBJ1-2	-	TRBD1	CASSLQGDFFGYTF	TGTGCCAGCAGCTTACAGGGGGATTTCTTTGGCTACACCTTC
TRBV30	TRBJ2-1	-	TRBD2	CAWRPGLAGVDEQFF	TGTGCCTGGAGGCCGGGACTAGCGGGAGTCGATGAGCAGTTCTTC
TRBV4-1	TRBJ2-5	-	TRBD2	CASSQDRTSGPQETQYF	TGCGCCAGCAGCCAAGACCGGACTAGCGGGCCACAAGAGACCCAGTACTTC
TRBV5-1	TRBJ2-1	-	TRBD2	CASSLMTSENNEQFF	TGCGCCAGCAGCTTGATGACTAGCGAAAACAATGAGCAGTTCTTC
TRBV14	TRBJ1-2	-	-	CASSQDRDYGYTF	TGTGCCAGCAGCCAAGATCGGGACTATGGCTACACCTTC
TRBV7-8	TRBJ2-3	few	-	CASSLGGPQYF	TGTGCCAGCAGCTTAGGGGGTCCGCAGTATTTT
TRBV30	TRBJ2-7	once	-	CAWSRGGLGVEQYF	TGTGCCTGGAGTCGTGGGGGCCTTGGGGTCGAGCAGTACTTC
TRBV19	TRBJ1-6	-	TRBD1	CASRSQRTGGSPLHF	TGTGCCAGTAGGAGCCAACGGACAGGTGGTTCACCCCTCCACTTT
TRBV19	TRBJ1-3	-	TRBD1	CASSSTGDAGNTIYF	TGTGCCAGTAGTTCGACAGGGGATGCTGGAAACACCATATATTTT
TRBV10-3	TRBJ1-1	-	-	CAISERPRNTEAFF	TGTGCCATCAGTGAGAGACCGAGGAACACTGAAGCTTTCTTT
TRBV5-1	TRBJ2-3	once	TRBD1	CASRVGQGTDTQYF	TGCGCCAGCAGGGTCGGACAGGGCACAGATACGCAGTATTTT
TRBV5-4	TRBJ2-1	-	TRBD2	CASSRTSEMGNEQFF	TGTGCCAGCAGCCGGACTAGCGAGATGGGCAATGAGCAGTTCTTC
TRBV5-1	TRBJ2-1	-	TRBD2	CASSSPREGIYNEQFF	TGCGCCAGCAGCTCCCCTCGGGAGGGGATTTACAATGAGCAGTTCTTC
TRBV30	TRBJ2-1	-	-	CAWRDYYNEQFF	TGTGCCTGGAGGGACTATTACAATGAGCAGTTCTTC
TRBV6-1	TRBJ2-7	-	-	CASRIGPSKIYEQYF	TGTGCCAGCAGGATCGGGCCAAGCAAGATCTACGAGCAGTACTTC
TRBV2	TRBJ1-2	-	-	CASSDGGFGYTF	TGTGCCAGCAGTGACGGGGGATTCGGCTACACCTTC
TRBV5-1	TRBJ2-3	-	TRBD1	CASSRQGRSDTQYF	TGCGCCAGCAGCCGACAGGGTCGCTCAGATACGCAGTATTTT
TRBV4-1	TRBJ2-3	-	-	CASSQEGRGGVDTQYF	TGCGCCAGCAGCCAAGAAGGGAGGGGGGGCGTAGATACGCAGTATTTT
TRBV30	TRBJ2-2	-	-	CAWTWGGLPGELFF	TGTGCCTGGACCTGGGGCGGGTTGCCCGGGGAGCTGTTTTTT
TRBV5-1	TRBJ1-1	-	TRBD1	CASSPLGQVNTEAFF	TGCGCCAGCAGCCCCCTGGGACAGGTGAACACTGAAGCTTTCTTT
TRBV2	TRBJ1-2	-	TRBD1	CASTGDRVYGYTF	TGTGCCAGCACGGGGGACAGGGTATATGGCTACACCTTC
TRBV19	TRBJ1-1	few	-	CASSIGATEAFF	TGTGCCAGTAGTATAGGGGCAACTGAAGCTTTCTTT
TRBV7-9	TRBJ2-2	once	-	CASSSFVGNTGELFF	TGTGCCAGCAGCTCGTTCGTCGGGAACACCGGGGAGCTGTTTTTT
TRBV6-5	TRBJ1-4	-	TRBD1	CASSDSDREKLFF	TGTGCCAGCAGTGACTCGGACAGGGAAAAACTGTTTTTT
TRBV28	TRBJ2-6	-	-	CASNTGISGANVLTF	TGTGCCAGCAACACAGGGATATCTGGGGCCAACGTCCTGACTTTC
TRBV11-2	TRBJ2-7	-	-	CASSLEAPYEQYF	TGTGCCAGCAGCTTAGAGGCACCTTACGAGCAGTACTTC
TRBV19	TRBJ2-1	-	TRBD1	CASSSRTGTEQFF	TGTGCCAGTAGTAGTAGGACAGGGACTGAGCAGTTCTTC
TRBV5-4	TRBJ1-6	-	-	CASSLFQPDSPLHF	TGTGCCAGCAGCTTATTCCAACCGGACTCACCCCTCCACTTT
TRBV11-2	TRBJ1-2	many	-	CASSSLLGSPQRSGYTF	TGTGCCAGCAGCTCCCTTTTAGGCAGCCCACAACGAAGTGGCTACACCTTC
TRBV18	TRBJ2-1	-	-	CASSHPGSYNEQFF	TGTGCCAGCTCACACCCCGGCAGCTACAATGAGCAGTTCTTC
TRBV25-1	TRBJ1-1	few	-	CASSSWDTEAFF	TGTGCCAGCAGTTCTTGGGACACTGAAGCTTTCTTT
TRBV21-1	TRBJ2-7	-	-	CASSMGGTGRYEQYF	TGTGCCAGCAGCATGGGGGGAACAGGGAGGTACGAGCAGTACTTC
TRBV2	TRBJ1-2	-	TRBD1	CASSETQGVGGGYTF	TGTGCCAGCAGTGAGACTCAGGGGGTTGGAGGAGGCTACACCTTC